This T cell receptor (beta chain) was profiled in a study of T cell responses to AZD1222 COVID-19 vaccine. Data came from immunoSEQ multiplex PCR; TCRdb stores just in-frame clones and leaves some out. The top ten clones hold about 10% of a sample with roughly 150,000 clones, around 94% of them seen once. Germline V gene lookup returns CDR1 MGHRA and CDR2 YSYEKL. V was trimmed by 2 bases and J by 7 bases, leaving 20 bases between them. This CDR3 is 16 amino acids long. This rearrangement joins TRBV4-1 to TRBJ1-1; TRBD1 might be the D (6 bases). The material was peripheral blood, obtained 28 days after the second AZD1222 dose. This receptor was taken from an adult who received the AZD1222 COVID-19 vaccine. As DNA, the CDR3 is TGCGCCAGCAGCCAACTTTCGGGGGGCGCGCTGGATGAAGCTTTCTTT. It codes for CASSQLSGGALDEAFF.